This T cell receptor beta chain was recovered during a study of CD8 T cells in Susac syndrome. V was pared by 1 base and J by 4 bases, with 4 bases between. The CDR3 extends over 12 amino acids. Germline lookup yields CDR1 SGHNT and CDR2 YYREEE (reference sequence). The authors sequenced TCR beta from blood CD8+ and CD4+ T cells. The multiple sclerosis controls were treatment-naive patients, and their relapsing-remitting disease was stable or active. Isolation of CD8+ and CD4+ T cells was performed negatively, whereas enrichment of TEMRA cells was done by FACS. RNA, at roughly 0.45 to 1 ug, was reverse transcribed with random hexamers. Amplification of TCR beta CDR3 used immunoSEQ multiplex PCR across 54 Vbeta and 13 Jbeta. TCRdb reanalysed the immunoSEQ multiplex PCR reads using MiXCR and keeps one entry per CDR3 protein. The profile shows around 220,000 distinct CDR3 sequences, more than 85% of them singletons.

The TCR sequence derives from a human donor with multiple sclerosis. This sequence joins TRBV5-4 and TRBJ2-3; D unclear. Specimen: CD8+ T cells from PBMCs. The CDR3 sequence is CASSLWPDTQYF. CDR3 sequence (DNA): TGTGCCAGCAGCTTGTGGCCAGATACGCAGTATTTT.